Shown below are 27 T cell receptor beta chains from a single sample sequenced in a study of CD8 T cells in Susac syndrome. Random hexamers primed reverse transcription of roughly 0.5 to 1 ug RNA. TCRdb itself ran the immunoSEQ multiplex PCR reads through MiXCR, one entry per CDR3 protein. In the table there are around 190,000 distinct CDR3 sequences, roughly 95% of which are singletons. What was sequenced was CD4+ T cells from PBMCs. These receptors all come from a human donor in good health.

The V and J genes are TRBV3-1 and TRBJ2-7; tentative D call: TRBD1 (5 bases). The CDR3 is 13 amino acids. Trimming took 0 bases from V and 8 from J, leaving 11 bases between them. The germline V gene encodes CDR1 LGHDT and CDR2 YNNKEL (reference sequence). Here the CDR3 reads CASSQDQGGKQYF. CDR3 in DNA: TGTGCCAGCAGCCAAGATCAGGGCGGAAAGCAGTACTTC.

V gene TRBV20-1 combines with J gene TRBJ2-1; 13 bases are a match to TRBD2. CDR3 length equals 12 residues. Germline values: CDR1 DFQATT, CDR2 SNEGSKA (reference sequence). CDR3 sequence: CGGLAGRNEQFF. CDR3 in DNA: TGCGGGGGACTAGCGGGACGCAATGAGCAGTTCTTC.

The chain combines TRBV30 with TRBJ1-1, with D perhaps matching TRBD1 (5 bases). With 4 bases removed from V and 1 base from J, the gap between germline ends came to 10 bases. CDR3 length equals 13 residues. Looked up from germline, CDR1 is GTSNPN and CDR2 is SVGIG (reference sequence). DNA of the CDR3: TGTGCCTGGATGGTGGGGCCGAACACTGAAGCTTTCTTT. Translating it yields CAWMVGPNTEAFF.

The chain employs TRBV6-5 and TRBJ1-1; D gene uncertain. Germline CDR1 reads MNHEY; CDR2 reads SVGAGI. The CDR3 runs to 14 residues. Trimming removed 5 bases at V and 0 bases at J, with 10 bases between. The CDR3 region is CASSGWPMNTEAFF. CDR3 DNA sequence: TGTGCCAGCAGTGGGTGGCCCATGAACACTGAAGCTTTCTTT.

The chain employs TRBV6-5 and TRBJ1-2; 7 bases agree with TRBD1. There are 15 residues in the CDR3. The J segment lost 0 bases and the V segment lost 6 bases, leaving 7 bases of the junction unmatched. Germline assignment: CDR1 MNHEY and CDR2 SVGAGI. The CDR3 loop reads CASRYRDRANYGYTF. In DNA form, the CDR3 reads TGTGCCAGCAGGTACCGGGACAGAGCTAACTATGGCTACACCTTC.

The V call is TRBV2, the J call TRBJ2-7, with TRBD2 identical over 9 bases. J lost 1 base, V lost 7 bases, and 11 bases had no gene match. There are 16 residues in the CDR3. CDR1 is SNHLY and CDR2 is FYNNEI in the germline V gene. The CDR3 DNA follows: TGTGCCAGCATGCCGGCTAGCGGGGCTTATTCCTACGAGCAGTACTTC. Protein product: CASMPASGAYSYEQYF.

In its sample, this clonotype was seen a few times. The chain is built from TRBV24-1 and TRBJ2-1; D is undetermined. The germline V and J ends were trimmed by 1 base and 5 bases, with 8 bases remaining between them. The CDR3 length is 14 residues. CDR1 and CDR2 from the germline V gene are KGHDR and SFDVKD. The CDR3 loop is CATSDFGTHNEQFF. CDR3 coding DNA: TGTGCCACCAGTGATTTCGGTACGCACAATGAGCAGTTCTTC.

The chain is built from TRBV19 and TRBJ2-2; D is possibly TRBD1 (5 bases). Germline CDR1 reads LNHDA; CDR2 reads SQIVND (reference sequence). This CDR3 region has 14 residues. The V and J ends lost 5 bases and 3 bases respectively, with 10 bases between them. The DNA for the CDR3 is TGTGCCAGTAGTCTTCAGGGTTACACCGGGGAGCTGTTTTTT. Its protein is CASSLQGYTGELFF. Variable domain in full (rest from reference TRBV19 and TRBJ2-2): DGGITQSPKYLFRKEGQNVTLSCEQNLNHDAMYWYRQDPGQGLRLIYYSQIVNDFQKGDIAEGYSVSREKKESFPLTVTSAQKNPTAFYLCASSLQGYTGELFFGEGSRLTVL.

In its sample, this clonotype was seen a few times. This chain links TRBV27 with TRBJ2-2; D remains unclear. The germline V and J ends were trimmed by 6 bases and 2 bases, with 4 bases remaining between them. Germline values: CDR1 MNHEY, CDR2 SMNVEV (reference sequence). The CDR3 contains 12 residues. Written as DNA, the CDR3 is TGTGCCAGCAGCCCTAACACCGGGGAGCTGTTTTTT. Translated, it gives CASSPNTGELFF.

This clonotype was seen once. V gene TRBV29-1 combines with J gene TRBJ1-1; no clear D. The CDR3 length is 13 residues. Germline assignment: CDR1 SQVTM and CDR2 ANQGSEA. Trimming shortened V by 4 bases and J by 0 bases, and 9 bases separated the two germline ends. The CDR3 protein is CSVAISLNTEAFF. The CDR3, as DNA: TGCAGCGTTGCGATTTCCTTGAACACTGAAGCTTTCTTT.

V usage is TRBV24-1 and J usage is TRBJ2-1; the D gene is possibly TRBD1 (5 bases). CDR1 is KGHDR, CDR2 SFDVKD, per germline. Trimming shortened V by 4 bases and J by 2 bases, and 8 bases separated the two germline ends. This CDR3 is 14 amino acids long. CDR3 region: CATSDRQTYNEQFF. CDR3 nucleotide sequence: TGTGCCACCAGTGACCGACAGACCTACAATGAGCAGTTCTTC.

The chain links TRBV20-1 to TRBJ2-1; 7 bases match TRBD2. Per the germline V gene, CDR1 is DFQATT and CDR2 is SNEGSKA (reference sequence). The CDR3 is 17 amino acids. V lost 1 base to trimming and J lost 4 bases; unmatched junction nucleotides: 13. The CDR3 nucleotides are TGCAGTGCTAGAGTTTCCAGCGGGAAGTCAAATTACAATGAGCAGTTCTTC. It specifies CSARVSSGKSNYNEQFF.

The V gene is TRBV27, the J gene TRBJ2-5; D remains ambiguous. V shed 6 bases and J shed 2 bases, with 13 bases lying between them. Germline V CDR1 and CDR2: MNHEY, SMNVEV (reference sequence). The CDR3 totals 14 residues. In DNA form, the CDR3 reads TGTGCCAGCAGCCCGTTAGTTCGACAAGAGACCCAGTACTTC. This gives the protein CASSPLVRQETQYF.

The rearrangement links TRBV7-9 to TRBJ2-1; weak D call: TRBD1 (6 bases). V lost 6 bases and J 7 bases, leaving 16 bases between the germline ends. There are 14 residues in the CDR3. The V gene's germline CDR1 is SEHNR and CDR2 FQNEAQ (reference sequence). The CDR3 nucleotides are TGTGCCAGCAGGGGAAGGGGGAGAGGGAATGAGCAGTTCTTC. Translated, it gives CASRGRGRGNEQFF.

Written as DNA, the CDR3 is TGCGCCAGCAGCTTGGCGTACAGGGGCGAGCAGTACTTC. Encoded protein: CASSLAYRGEQYF. The rearrangement uses TRBV5-1 and TRBJ2-7, with TRBD1 matching 7 bases. This CDR3 has 13 residues. Germline CDR1 is SGHRS and CDR2 is YFSETQ. V shed 0 bases and J 6 bases; nucleotides not matched to a gene: 3.

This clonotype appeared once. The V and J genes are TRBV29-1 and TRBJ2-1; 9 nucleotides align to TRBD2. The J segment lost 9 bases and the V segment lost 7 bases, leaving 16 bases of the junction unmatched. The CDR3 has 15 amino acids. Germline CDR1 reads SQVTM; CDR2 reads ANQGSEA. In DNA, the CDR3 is TGCAGCGCCGCGGCGGTTGGGCTAGCGGGACCTGAGCAGTTCTTC. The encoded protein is CSAAAVGLAGPEQFF.

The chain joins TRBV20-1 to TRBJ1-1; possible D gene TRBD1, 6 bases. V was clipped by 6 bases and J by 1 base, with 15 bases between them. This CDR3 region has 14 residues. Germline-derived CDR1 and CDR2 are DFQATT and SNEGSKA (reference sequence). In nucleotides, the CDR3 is TGCAGTGCAAAGAACAGGGCTCGGAACACTGAAGCTTTCTTT. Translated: CSAKNRARNTEAFF.

CDR3 in DNA: TGTGCCAGCAGGGGGACTAGCGGGAGTTTGGGTACGCAGTATTTT. Amino acid sequence: CASRGTSGSLGTQYF. The chain links TRBV6-1 to TRBJ2-3; 14 bases align to TRBD2. The CDR3 is 15 residues long. CDR1 is MNHNS and CDR2 is SASEGT in the germline V gene. Trimming cost V 6 bases and J 8 bases; bases outside gene matches: 7.

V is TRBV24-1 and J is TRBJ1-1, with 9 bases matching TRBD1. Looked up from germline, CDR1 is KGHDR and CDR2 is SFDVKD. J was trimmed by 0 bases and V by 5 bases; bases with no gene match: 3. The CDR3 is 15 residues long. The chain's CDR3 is CATSATGGVNTEAFF. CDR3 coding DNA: TGTGCCACCAGTGCGACAGGGGGAGTGAACACTGAAGCTTTCTTT.

The chain's CDR3 is CASNSFGSSNQPQHF. CDR3 nucleotides: TGTGCCAGCAACTCATTTGGCAGTAGCAATCAGCCCCAGCATTTT. V and J are TRBV12-3 or TRBV12-4 and TRBJ1-5; D not resolved. CDR3 length equals 15 residues. The ends were cut back, 7 bases at V and 0 bases at J, with 13 bases in the middle.

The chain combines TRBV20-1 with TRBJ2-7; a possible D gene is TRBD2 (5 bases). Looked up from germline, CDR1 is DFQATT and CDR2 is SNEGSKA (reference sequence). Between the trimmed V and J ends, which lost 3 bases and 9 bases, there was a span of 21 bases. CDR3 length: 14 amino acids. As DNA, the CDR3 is TGCAGTGCTAGTGACTACCGAAATAAGAAAGGGCAGTACTTC. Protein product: CSASDYRNKKGQYF.

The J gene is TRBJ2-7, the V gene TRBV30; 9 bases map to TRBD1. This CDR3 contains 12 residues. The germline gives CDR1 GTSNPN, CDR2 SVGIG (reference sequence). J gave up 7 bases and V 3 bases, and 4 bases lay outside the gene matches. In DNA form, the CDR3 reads TGTGCCTGGAGGACAGGGGGTAGAGAGCAGTACTTC. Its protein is CAWRTGGREQYF. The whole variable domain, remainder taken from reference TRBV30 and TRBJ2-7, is SQTIHQWPATLVQPVGSPLSLECTVEGTSNPNLYWYRQAAGRGLQLLFYSVGIGQISSEVPQNLSASRPQDRQFILSSKKLLLSDSGFYLCAWRTGGREQYFGPGTRLTVT.

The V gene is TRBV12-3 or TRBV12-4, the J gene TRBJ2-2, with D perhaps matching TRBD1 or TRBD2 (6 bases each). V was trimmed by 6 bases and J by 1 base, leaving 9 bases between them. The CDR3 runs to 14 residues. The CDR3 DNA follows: TGTGCCAGCAGGGCGGGACAGAACACCGGGGAGCTGTTTTTT. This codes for CASRAGQNTGELFF.

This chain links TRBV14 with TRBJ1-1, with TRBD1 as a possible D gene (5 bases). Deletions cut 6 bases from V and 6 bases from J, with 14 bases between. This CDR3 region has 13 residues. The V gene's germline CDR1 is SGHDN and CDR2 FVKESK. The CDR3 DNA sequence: TGTGCCAGCAGGTCATTCGGGGGACCTGAAGCTTTCTTT. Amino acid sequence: CASRSFGGPEAFF.

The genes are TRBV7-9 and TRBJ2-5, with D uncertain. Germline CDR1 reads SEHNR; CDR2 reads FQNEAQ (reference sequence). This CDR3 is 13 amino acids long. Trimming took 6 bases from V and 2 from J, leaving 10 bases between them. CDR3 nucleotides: TGTGCCAGCAGTTTGATGTTTCAAGAGACCCAGTACTTC. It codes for CASSLMFQETQYF. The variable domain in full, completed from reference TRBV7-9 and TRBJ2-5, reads DTGVSQNPRHKITKRGQNVTFRCDPISEHNRLYWYRQTLGQGPEFLTYFQNEAQLEKSRLLSDRFSAERPKGSFSTLEIQRTEQGDSAMYLCASSLMFQETQYFGPGTRLLVL.

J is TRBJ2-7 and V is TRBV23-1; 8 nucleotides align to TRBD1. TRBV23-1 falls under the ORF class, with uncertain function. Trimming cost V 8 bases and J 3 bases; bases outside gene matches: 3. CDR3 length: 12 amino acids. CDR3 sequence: CASGDRFYEQYF. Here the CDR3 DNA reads TGCGCCAGCGGGGACAGGTTCTACGAGCAGTACTTC.

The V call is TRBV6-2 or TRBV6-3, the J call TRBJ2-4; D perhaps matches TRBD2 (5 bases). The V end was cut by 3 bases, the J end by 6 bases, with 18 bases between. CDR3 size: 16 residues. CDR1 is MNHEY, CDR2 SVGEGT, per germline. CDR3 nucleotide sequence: TGTGCCAGCAGTTATCTGCCCGGATCGAGCGGAAACATTCAGTACTTC. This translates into CASSYLPGSSGNIQYF.